This T cell receptor (beta chain) was sequenced in a study of neurological immune-mediated disorders (dated by TCRdb to between 2018 and 2021). About the study as a whole: Using UMI-based sequencing, the study compared peripheral blood TCR-beta repertoires from patients with HTLV-I-associated myelopathy (HAM/TSP), patients with multiple sclerosis, and healthy controls. The roughly 110 TCR-beta libraries covered PBMC samples along with longitudinal samples, technical triplicates, and paired sorted CD4+ and CD8+ T-cell subsets. Longitudinal HAM/TSP donors and healthy donors each had 3 time-points at intervals of about 3-45 months. The cohort comprised about 71 subjects: 14 HAM/TSP patients, around 34 multiple sclerosis patients and 20 or so healthy controls. Summary of the overall study and its limitations: No identical CDR3 amino acid sequences were found to be shared among expanded clones across subjects, suggesting that TCR-beta repertoires were private in all groups. The highest TCR clonal expansion was observed in HAM/TSP patients, whereas the lowest was observed in MS patients, even when compared with healthy controls.

There are many counts of this clonotype. It lacks a known antigen. Base qualities are not at hand, and no much larger clone is one base apart. What this sample's time point label stands for: longitudinal time-point 2. Libraries from unsorted PBMCs were made from 2 million PBMCs kept in RNAlater at -80 degrees C until RNA extraction. Peripheral blood was subjected to Ficoll-Hypaque density gradient centrifugation to isolate PBMCs, which were then cryopreserved in liquid nitrogen. V and J are truncated by 4 bases and 3 bases respectively, leaving an intervening sequence of 10 bases. Reading the germline V gene gives CDR1 SGHTA and CDR2 FQGNSA. The cysteine opens and the phenylalanine closes a CDR3 of 14 amino acids. Only CDR3 DNA remains: 42 bases, in frame from the first base. To synthesize cDNA, template-switch 5'RACE was performed with a primer carrying a 10-nucleotide random unique molecular identifier so that each TCR transcript was tagged. Each sequencing run produced over 170 million TCR-beta sequences covering 15-18 subjects. Total RNA was extracted with the RNeasy kit. The KAPA Real-time Library Amplification kit was used to amplify TCR-beta VDJ regions with primers for the TCR constant region and the 5'RACE anchor. A first PCR added sample indexes and Illumina adaptors, and a second PCR then raised library yield. After Ampure bead purification, the TCR product of roughly 650 bp was size-selected on a 2% E-gel SizeSelection system. Before pooling, libraries had their quality checked on a Bioanalyzer, their concentration measured with Qubit, and their quantity determined with the Kapa Library Quantification kit. An Illumina HiSeq 2500 was used to sequence the libraries paired-end at 2 x 150 bp. To increase sequence diversity, about 25-31% phiX was spiked into each library pool. In the original analysis: The quality-filtered reads were processed with the UMI-based MiGEC pipeline, whose error correction step removed more than 80% of the raw TCR sequences. IMGT germline references were used for aligning VDJ genes, and each clonotype was defined as a unique CDR3 amino acid sequence together with its V-J genes. Clonal expansion, Shannon diversity, and CDR3 relatedness (CalcPairwiseDistances, ClusterSamples) were evaluated with VDJtools, and phylogenetic trees were built with CLCbio workbench. Expanded clones were defined as having at least 8 unique UMIs, based on coefficient-of-variation modelling across technical triplicates. TCRdb reprocessed the public reads (quality trimming at Q25 with fastp, clone calling with MiXCR) and kept in-frame beta chains. Under each unique CDR3 protein, matching rows form one entry showing the most common genes and DNA. TCRdb's processing, not the authors' own work, is the source of the V and J calls. The sample table holds some 48,000 distinct CDR3 sequences, of which under 15% were seen once. Jointly, the top ten make up 3.5% to 5.5% of the sample.

Sequenced input: PBMCs. The clonotype originates from a male donor with HTLV-1-associated myelopathy (HAM/TSP). Here the chain combines TRBV7-2 and TRBJ2-1; tentative D gene TRBD1, with 6 bases matching. This receptor carries the CDR3 CASSSRTVYNEQFF. The nucleotide sequence reads as follows: TGTGCCAGCAGCTCGCGGACAGTCTACAATGAGCAGTTCTTC.